This T cell receptor (beta chain) was obtained from a study of shared clonotypes between healthy human individuals. Looking at the study overall: Donor ages ranged 18 to 49 years: a couple of women, a few men.

The germline CDR1 and CDR2 sequences are GTSNPN and SVGIG (reference sequence). CDR3 length equals 16 residues. Trimming took 1 base from V and 1 from J, leaving 11 bases between them. As handled by the study authors: There were no quality scores in the junction-only immunoSEQ sequences, so filtering differed. The data were produced by immunoSEQ multiplex PCR, yet TCRdb's version contains in-frame clones alone and is incomplete. V and J calls plus clone size are reproduced from that table; the DNA served to infer D and trimming. Of 470,000 or so clones listed, 65% to 85% were seen once; the top ten hold 9.5% to 15%.

The TCR comes from a woman in her 40s in good health. Some clones in this sample may be carry-over from other donors' samples. V and J are TRBV30 and TRBJ2-6; the D gene is possibly TRBD1 (6 bases). The sequencing input was PBMCs. This CDR3 reads CAWSGQGYSGANVLTF. The CDR3 coding sequence is TGTGCCTGGAGTGGCCAGGGGTATTCTGGGGCCAACGTCCTGACTTTC. Variable domain in full (rest from reference TRBV30 and TRBJ2-6): SQTIHQWPATLVQPVGSPLSLECTVEGTSNPNLYWYRQAAGRGLQLLFYSVGIGQISSEVPQNLSASRPQDRQFILSSKKLLLSDSGFYLCAWSGQGYSGANVLTFGAGSRLTVL.